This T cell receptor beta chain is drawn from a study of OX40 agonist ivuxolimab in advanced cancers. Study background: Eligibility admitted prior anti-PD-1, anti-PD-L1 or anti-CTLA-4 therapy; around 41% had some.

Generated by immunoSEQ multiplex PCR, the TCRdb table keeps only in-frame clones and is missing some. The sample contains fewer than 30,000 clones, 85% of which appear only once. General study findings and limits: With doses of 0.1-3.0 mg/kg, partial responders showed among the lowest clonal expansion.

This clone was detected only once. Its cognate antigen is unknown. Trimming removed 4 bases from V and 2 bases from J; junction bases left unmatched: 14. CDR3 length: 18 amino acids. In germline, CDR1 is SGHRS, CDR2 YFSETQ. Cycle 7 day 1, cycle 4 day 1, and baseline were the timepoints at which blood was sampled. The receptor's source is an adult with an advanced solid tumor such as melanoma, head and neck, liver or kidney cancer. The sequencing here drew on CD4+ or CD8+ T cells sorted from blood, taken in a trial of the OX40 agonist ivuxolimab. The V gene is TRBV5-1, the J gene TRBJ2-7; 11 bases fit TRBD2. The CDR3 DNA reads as TGCGCCAGCAGCCCAGGACCTACTAGCGGGGGAAGTACCTACGAGCAGTACTTC. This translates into CASSPGPTSGGSTYEQYF.